The 7 T cell receptor beta chains in this list originate from one sample, sequenced in a study of T-cell memory formation after mild COVID-19. TCRdb analysed the 5' RACE reads with MiXCR anew, one entry per CDR3 protein. The data contain approximately 300,000 distinct CDR3 sequences, approximately 19% of them singletons. The sequencing input was PBMCs or a T cell subset sorted from them (not recorded which). All receptors derive from a man aged 18-30 years who had mild COVID-19 (a few samples of this study predate the infection). Cell type and time point are not known.

This clonotype has a single count. J is TRBJ2-6 and V is TRBV19; 7 bases line up with TRBD1. The V gene end was trimmed by 2 bases and the J gene end by 0 bases; junction bases not matched to a gene: 7. CDR3 size: 18 residues. CDR1 is LNHDA, CDR2 SQIVND, per germline (reference sequence). CDR3 in DNA: TGTGCCAGTAGTATAACCGGGACAGCTTTCTCTGGGGCCAACGTCCTGACTTTC. This gives the protein CASSITGTAFSGANVLTF.

Only a few counts were recorded for this clonotype. The chain recombines TRBV4-1 with TRBJ1-1; D unclear. This CDR3 has 13 residues. From germline, CDR1 is MGHRA and CDR2 YSYEKL. Trimming removed 0 bases from V and 6 bases from J, with 8 bases in between. CDR3 protein: CASSQEIQSEAFF. Written as DNA, the CDR3 is TGCGCCAGCAGCCAAGAAATACAGTCTGAAGCTTTCTTT.

This clonotype was observed a handful of times. Here the CDR3 reads CASSLRGQYEQYV. The CDR3 DNA follows: TGTGCCAGCAGTTTACGGGGTCAGTACGAGCAGTACGTC. This sequence joins TRBV28 and TRBJ2-7; perhaps TRBD2 as D (5 bases). The V end was cut by 2 bases, the J end by 4 bases, with 9 bases between. This CDR3 region has 13 residues. The germline CDR1 and CDR2 sequences are MDHEN and SYDVKM.

This clonotype was counted between two and nine times. The chain carries TRBV4-3 and TRBJ2-7; D is undetermined. This CDR3 comprises 12 residues. From germline, CDR1 is LGHNA and CDR2 YSLEER. V gave up 2 bases and J gave up 3 bases, with 5 bases separating them. The chain's CDR3 is CASSQTRYEQYV. The CDR3 coding sequence is TGCGCCAGCAGCCAAACTCGCTACGAGCAGTACGTC.

The rearrangement links TRBV20-1 to TRBJ1-2, with D tentatively TRBD1 (6 bases). Trimming removed 3 bases from V and 4 bases from J, with 15 bases in between. This CDR3 is 14 amino acids long. Germline CDR1 and CDR2: DFQATT and SNEGSKA (reference sequence). CDR3 in amino acids: CSASPAGAGYGYTF. Here the CDR3 DNA reads TGCAGTGCTAGCCCCGCGGGGGCAGGCTATGGCTACACCTTC.

The gene calls are TRBV12-3 or TRBV12-4 and TRBJ1-4; 10 bases are shared with TRBD1. This CDR3 spans 15 amino acids. The V segment lost 6 bases and the J segment 8 bases; nucleotides outside the gene matches: 9. The CDR3 DNA sequence: TGTGCCAGCAGCCCGGCGGGGACAGGGGAAGAAAAACTGTTTTTT. Translating it yields CASSPAGTGEEKLFF.

The chain carries TRBV11-2 and TRBJ2-7; D not certain. This CDR3 spans 14 amino acids. Germline V CDR1 and CDR2: SGHAT, FQNNGV. The V end was cut by 6 bases, the J end by 0 bases, with 12 bases between. The CDR3, as DNA: TGTGCCAGCAGTACCCCAGGCAGCTCCTACGAGCAGTACGTC. This translates into CASSTPGSSYEQYV.